This TCR beta chain was obtained from a study of blood T cell repertoires in COVID-19. Methods used by the authors: Reference gene primer amplification in the assay estimated nucleated cell counts. Measured with immunoSEQ multiplex PCR; TCRdb has only the in-frame clones, and not every one. V and J calls and clone size are copied from that table; D and trimming were computed from the DNA. The top ten clones hold around 10% of a sample with 95,000 to 100,000 clones, approximately 81% of them seen once. CDR1 is LNHDA, CDR2 SQIVND, per germline (reference sequence). The CDR3 is 13 amino acids. V lost 6 bases to trimming and J lost 4 bases, with 10 bases between them.

The clonotype originates from a woman of 80 years or more with acute or convalescent COVID-19. The sample comprised peripheral blood. The J gene is TRBJ1-5, the V gene TRBV19; D perhaps matches TRBD1 (5 bases). The CDR3, as DNA: TGTGCCAGTAGCGACAGCCTAAATCAGCCCCAGCATTTT. It is translated as CASSDSLNQPQHF.